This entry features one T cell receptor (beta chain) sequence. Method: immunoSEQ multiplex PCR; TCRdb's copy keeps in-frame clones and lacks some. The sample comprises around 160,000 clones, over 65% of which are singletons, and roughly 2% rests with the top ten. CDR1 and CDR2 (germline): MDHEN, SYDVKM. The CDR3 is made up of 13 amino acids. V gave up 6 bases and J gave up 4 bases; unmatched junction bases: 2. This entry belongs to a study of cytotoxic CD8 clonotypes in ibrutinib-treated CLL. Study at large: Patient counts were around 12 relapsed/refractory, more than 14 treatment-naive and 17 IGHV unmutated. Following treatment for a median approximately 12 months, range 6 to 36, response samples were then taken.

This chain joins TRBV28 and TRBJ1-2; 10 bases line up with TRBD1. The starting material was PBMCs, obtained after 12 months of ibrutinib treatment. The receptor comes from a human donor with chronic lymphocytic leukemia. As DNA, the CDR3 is TGTGCCAGCAGCGGGACAGGGGCCTATGGCTACACCTTC. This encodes CASSGTGAYGYTF.